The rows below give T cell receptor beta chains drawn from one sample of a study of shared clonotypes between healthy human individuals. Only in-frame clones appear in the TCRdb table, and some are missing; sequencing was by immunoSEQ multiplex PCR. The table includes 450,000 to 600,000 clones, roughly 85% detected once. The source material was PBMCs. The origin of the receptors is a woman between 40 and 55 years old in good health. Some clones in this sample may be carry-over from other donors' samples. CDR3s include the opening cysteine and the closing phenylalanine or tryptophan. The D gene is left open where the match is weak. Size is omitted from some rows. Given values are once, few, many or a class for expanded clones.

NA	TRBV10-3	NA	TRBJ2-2	TGTGCCATCAGTGACCCAAGCGGGAACACCGGGGAGCTGTTTTTT	CAISDPSGNTGELFF
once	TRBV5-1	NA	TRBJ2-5	TGCGCCAGCAGCTTGGACTCTGGGGCGAGGGGGAGAGAGACCCAGTACTTC	CASSLDSGARGRETQYF
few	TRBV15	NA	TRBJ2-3	TGTGCCACCAGCAGAGAAGGTGGTTCGGCTGGAGATACGCAGTATTTT	CATSREGGSAGDTQYF
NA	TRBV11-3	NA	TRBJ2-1	TGTGCCAGCAGCTTGGCTGGGTCACTTGGAAATGAGCAGTTCTTC	CASSLAGSLGNEQFF
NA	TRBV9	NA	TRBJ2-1	TGTGCCAGCAGCGTACAGGACGGGAGAGGAGGCAATGAGCAGTTCTTC	CASSVQDGRGGNEQFF
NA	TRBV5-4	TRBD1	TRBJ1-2	TGTGCCAGCAGCGTACGCCGGGGACAGGGCCTTGTGGGGGGCTACACCTTC	CASSVRRGQGLVGGYTF
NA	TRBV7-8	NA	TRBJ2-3	TGTGCCAGCAGCAGGAGGGATGGTACGCAGTATTTT	CASSRRDGTQYF
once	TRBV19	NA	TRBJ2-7	TGTGCCAGTAGTTATCGGGGAGCGATGTACGAGCAGTACTTC	CASSYRGAMYEQYF
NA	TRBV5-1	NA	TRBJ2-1	TGCGCCAGCAGCCCAGGACTATACTCCTACAATGAGCAGTTCTTC	CASSPGLYSYNEQFF
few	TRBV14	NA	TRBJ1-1	TGTGCCAGCAGCCAACACCAGAACACTGAAGCTTTCTTT	CASSQHQNTEAFF
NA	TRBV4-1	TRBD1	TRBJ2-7	TGCGCCAGCAGCCGCCTACAGGGGTCAGACGAGCAGTACTTC	CASSRLQGSDEQYF
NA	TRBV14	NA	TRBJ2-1	TGTGCCAGCAGCCCCCGCCACCATCCTACAATCGTGCAGTTCTTC	CASSPRHHPTIVQFF
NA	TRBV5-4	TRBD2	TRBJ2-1	TGTGCCAGCAGCCAAGGACTAGCGGAGAACTCCTACAATGAGCAGTTCTTC	CASSQGLAENSYNEQFF
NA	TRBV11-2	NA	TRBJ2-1	TGTGCCAGCAGCTTAGCGGCGGGAAATGAGCAGTTCTTC	CASSLAAGNEQFF
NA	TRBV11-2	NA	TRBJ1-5	TGTGCCAGCAGCTTAAAAGGCAGAAATAGCAATCAGCCCCAGCATTTT	CASSLKGRNSNQPQHF
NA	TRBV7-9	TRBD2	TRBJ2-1	TGTGCCAGCAGCTTAGCTCTAGCGGGAGGAGGTGAGCAGTTCTTC	CASSLALAGGGEQFF
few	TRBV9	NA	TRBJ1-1	TGTGCCAGCAGCGTGGAAAGGGACGCCCGCGGGGACACTGAAGCTTTCTTT	CASSVERDARGDTEAFF
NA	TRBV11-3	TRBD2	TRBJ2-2	TGTGCCAGCAGCTTAGCAGCGGGAAGGACCGGGGAGCTGTTTTTT	CASSLAAGRTGELFF
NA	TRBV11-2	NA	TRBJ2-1	TGTGCCAGCAGCTTTGGTTACAATGAGCAGTTCTTC	CASSFGYNEQFF
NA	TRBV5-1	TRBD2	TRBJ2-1	TGCGCCAGCAGCTTGGCTCCGCGGGAGGGCCCGAATGAGCAGTTCTTC	CASSLAPREGPNEQFF
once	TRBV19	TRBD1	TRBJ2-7	TGTGCCAGTCTGGAGACAGGGGGTGAGCAGTACTTC	CASLETGGEQYF
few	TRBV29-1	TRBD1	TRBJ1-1	TGCAGCGTTCCGGGACAGGGCAACGAAGCTTTCTTT	CSVPGQGNEAFF
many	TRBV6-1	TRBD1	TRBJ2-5	TGTGCCAGCAGTTGGGACAGGGGACAAGAGACCCAGTACTTC	CASSWDRGQETQYF
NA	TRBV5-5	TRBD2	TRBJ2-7	TGTGCCAGCAGCTTGGGGCCGGGCGGGAGAACCTACGAGCAGTACTTC	CASSLGPGGRTYEQYF
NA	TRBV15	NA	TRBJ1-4	TGTGCCACCAGCAGAGTTCAGGGTGATGAAAAACTGTTTTTT	CATSRVQGDEKLFF
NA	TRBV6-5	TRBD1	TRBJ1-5	TGTGCCAGCAGCCCTACAGGGGGCAGGAATCAGCCCCAGCATTTT	CASSPTGGRNQPQHF
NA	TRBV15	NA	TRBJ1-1	TGTGCCACCAGCAGAGATCCAACGACAAAAACTGAAGCTTTCTTT	CATSRDPTTKTEAFF
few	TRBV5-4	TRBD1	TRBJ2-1	TGTGCCAGCAGCTTGGGACAGGGAAGCTACAATGAGCAGTTCTTC	CASSLGQGSYNEQFF
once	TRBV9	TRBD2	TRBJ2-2	TGTGCCAGCAGCGTAGCTAAAGGTAGCGGGACCTCCACCGGGGAGCTGTTTTTT	CASSVAKGSGTSTGELFF
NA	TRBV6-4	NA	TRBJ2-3	TGTGCCAGCAGTTGGAGGGCTGGAGATACGCAGTATTTT	CASSWRAGDTQYF
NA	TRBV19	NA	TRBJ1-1	TGTGCCAGTAGTATGGGAACCCACCCTAACACTGAAGCTTTCTTT	CASSMGTHPNTEAFF
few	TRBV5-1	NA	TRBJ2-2	TGCGCCAGCAGCTTGGTAGGGCGGGACACCGGGGAGCTGTTTTTT	CASSLVGRDTGELFF
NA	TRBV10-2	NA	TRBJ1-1	TGCGCCAGCAGTGAGTCTGGGGAAGGAACTGAAGCTTTCTTT	CASSESGEGTEAFF
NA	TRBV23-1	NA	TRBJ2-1	TGCGCCACCCACCGCTTGGACGCAAGCTCCTACAATGAGCAGTTCTTC	CATHRLDASSYNEQFF
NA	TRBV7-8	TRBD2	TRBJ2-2	TGTGCCAGCAGCCTGGGACTAGCGGGAGGGTCCGGGGAGCTGTTTTTT	CASSLGLAGGSGELFF
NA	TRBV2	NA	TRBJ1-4	TGTGCCAGCAGTTGGTGGACAACTAATGAAAAACTGTTTTTT	CASSWWTTNEKLFF
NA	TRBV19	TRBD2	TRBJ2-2	TGTGCCAGTAAGGGCGGGAGCGGTACCGGGGAGCTGTTTTTT	CASKGGSGTGELFF
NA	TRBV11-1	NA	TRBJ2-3	TGTGCCAGCAGTCAACGGGAATATACAGATACGCAGTATTTT	CASSQREYTDTQYF
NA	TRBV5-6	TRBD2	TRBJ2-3	TGTGCCAGCAGACCTAGCCCGGGACTAGCGGGAGGAAGCCGAGATACGCAGTATTTT	CASRPSPGLAGGSRDTQYF
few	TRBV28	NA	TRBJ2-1	TGTGCCAGCAGTTTACCCCCCGGGCAGGAGGCCGAGCAGTTCTTC	CASSLPPGQEAEQFF
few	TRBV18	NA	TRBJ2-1	TGTGCCAGCTCCCCCCGACGGACTCGCGAGGGCTCCTACAATGAGCAGTTCTTC	CASSPRRTREGSYNEQFF
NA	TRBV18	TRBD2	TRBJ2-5	TGTGCCAGTGGGACTAGCGGGATGGAGACCCAGTACTTC	CASGTSGMETQYF
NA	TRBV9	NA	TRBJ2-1	TGTGCCAGCAGCTCAGGGGGGGGCGCGACCAATGAGCAGTTCTTC	CASSSGGGATNEQFF
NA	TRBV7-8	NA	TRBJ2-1	TGTGCCAGCAGCGCCACGCTGGGGGGGCTACCAGTTTATGAGCAGTTCTTC	CASSATLGGLPVYEQFF
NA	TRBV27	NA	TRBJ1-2	TGTGCCAGCAGTCTCCGGGCCGAGCAACTAAACTATGGCTACACCTTC	CASSLRAEQLNYGYTF